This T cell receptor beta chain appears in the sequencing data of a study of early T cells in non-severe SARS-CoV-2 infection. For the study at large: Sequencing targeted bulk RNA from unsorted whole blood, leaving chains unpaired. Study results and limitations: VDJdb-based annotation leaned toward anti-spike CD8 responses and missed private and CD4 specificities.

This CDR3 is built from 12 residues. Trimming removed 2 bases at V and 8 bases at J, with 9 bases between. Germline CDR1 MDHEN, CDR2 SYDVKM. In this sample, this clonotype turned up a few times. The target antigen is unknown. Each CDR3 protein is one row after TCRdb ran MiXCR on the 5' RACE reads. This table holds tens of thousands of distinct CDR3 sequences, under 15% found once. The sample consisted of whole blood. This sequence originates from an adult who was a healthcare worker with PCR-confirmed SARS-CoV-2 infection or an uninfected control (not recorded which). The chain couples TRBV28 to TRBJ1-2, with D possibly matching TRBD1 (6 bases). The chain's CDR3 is CASSLQGPGYTF. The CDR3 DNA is TGTGCCAGCAGTTTACAGGGGCCCGGCTACACCTTC.